What follows is one TCR beta chain and its context. Its antigen is currently unknown. The source of the sample is a study of monozygotic twins with inflammatory bowel disease. Germline V gene sequence: CDR1 SGDLS, CDR2 YYNGEE. The CDR3 runs to 15 residues. Regarding the study as a whole: Compared with healthy twins, IBD patients shared fewer clonotypes with others, especially with disease activity.

Incorporation of UMIs carrying a 6-nucleotide sample barcode was performed by template switching. TCRdb re-called the 5' RACE reads and gives one entry per CDR3 protein, without DNA. The listing records about 300,000 distinct CDR3 sequences. The chain recombines TRBV9 with TRBJ2-1; the D call of TRBD2 rests on TCRdb alone, since no DNA is present to check it. The receptor was derived from a human donor with ulcerative colitis or Crohn's disease, or a healthy co-twin of an affected twin (not recorded which). Sequenced sample: blood. The CDR3 is CASSVRTQGYNEQFF.